The 12 T cell receptor beta chains below come from one sample, sequenced in a study of T cell changes during pregnancy in multiple sclerosis. Profiling relied on immunoSEQ multiplex PCR, and the TCRdb table lists in-frame clones only, not all of them. The table has about 38,000 clones, around 91% seen once. The starting material was CD8+ T cells from peripheral blood mononuclear cells, obtained in the second trimester of pregnancy. The receptors shown here come from a female donor with multiple sclerosis, enrolled in a pregnancy study.

The rearrangement links TRBV6-6 to TRBJ1-1, with no clear D. With 4 bases removed from V and 2 bases from J, the gap between germline ends came to 5 bases. The CDR3 spans 12 residues. Germline loops: CDR1 MNHNY, CDR2 SVGAGI (reference sequence). The CDR3 DNA reads as TGTGCCAGCAGTTTTCTCAACACTGAAGCTTTCTTT. The encoded protein is CASSFLNTEAFF.

This chain uses TRBV9 with TRBJ2-7, with TRBD2 matching 8 bases. Germline V gene lookup returns CDR1 SGDLS and CDR2 YYNGEE. This CDR3 contains 14 residues. V shed 4 bases, J shed 0 bases, and the junction held 3 bases outside the gene matches. This chain's CDR3 is CASSLGLDSYEQYF. The CDR3 coding sequence is TGTGCCAGCAGCTTGGGACTAGACTCCTACGAGCAGTACTTC. The full variable domain, its missing parts supplied by reference TRBV9 and TRBJ2-7, is DSGVTQTPKHLITATGQRVTLRCSPRSGDLSVYWYQQSLDQGLQFLIQYYNGEERAKGNILERFSAQQFPDLHSELNLSSLELGDSALYFCASSLGLDSYEQYFGPGTRLTVT.

This clone showed up just once. V gene TRBV7-2 combines with J gene TRBJ1-3, with D unclear. Per germline, CDR1 SGHTA and CDR2 FQGNSA. Trimming left V 5 bases short and J 3 bases short, with 8 bases between. The CDR3 is 13 residues long. Written as DNA, the CDR3 is TGTGCCAGCAGCCCCACTCTTGGAAACACCATATATTTT. Encoded protein: CASSPTLGNTIYF.

This sequence joins TRBV6-1 and TRBJ2-3, with D perhaps TRBD1 (7 bases). The CDR3 runs to 15 residues. The V gene lost 6 bases and the J gene lost 2 bases, with 15 bases spanning the gap. Germline CDR1 and CDR2: MNHNS and SASEGT. The CDR3 sequence is CASSFAGTDTDTQYF. The CDR3 nucleotides are TGTGCCAGCAGCTTCGCGGGGACAGACACAGATACGCAGTATTTT.

J is TRBJ1-1 and V is TRBV6-5; 7 nucleotides align to TRBD1. J was trimmed by 0 bases and V by 0 bases; bases with no gene match: 4. Germline loops: CDR1 MNHEY, CDR2 SVGAGI. The CDR3 runs 16 residues. The CDR3 reads CASSYSQGPMNTEAFF. The DNA of the CDR3 is TGTGCCAGCAGTTACTCACAGGGGCCCATGAACACTGAAGCTTTCTTT.

The chain couples TRBV7-3 to TRBJ2-2, with D perhaps TRBD1 (5 bases). The CDR3 spans 15 residues. CDR1 SGHTA and CDR2 FQGTGA come from the germline V gene. V lost 3 bases, J lost 3 bases, and 11 bases lay in between. CDR3 region: CASSFSDRYTGELFF. CDR3 nucleotides: TGTGCCAGCAGCTTCAGTGACAGATACACCGGGGAGCTGTTTTTT.

This chain links TRBV9 with TRBJ2-3; D is unresolved. This CDR3 is 15 amino acids long. Germline V lookup: CDR1 SGDLS, CDR2 YYNGEE. V lost 0 bases to trimming and J lost 2 bases, with 10 bases between them. Here the CDR3 DNA reads TGTGCCAGCAGCGTAGCAGGTGGCGTCACAGATACGCAGTATTTT. Translation: CASSVAGGVTDTQYF. The whole variable domain, filled in from reference TRBV9 and TRBJ2-3, reads DSGVTQTPKHLITATGQRVTLRCSPRSGDLSVYWYQQSLDQGLQFLIQYYNGEERAKGNILERFSAQQFPDLHSELNLSSLELGDSALYFCASSVAGGVTDTQYFGPGTRLTVL.

This clone was observed a handful of times. The CDR3 here is CASSFGGQGRGEQFF. The CDR3 coding sequence is TGTGCCAGCAGCTTTGGAGGACAGGGGAGGGGTGAGCAGTTCTTC. The chain is built from TRBV5-4 and TRBJ2-1, with 9 bases fitting TRBD1. V gave up 2 bases and J gave up 9 bases; unmatched junction bases: 9. This CDR3 has 15 residues. Germline CDR1 is SGHNT and CDR2 is YYREEE (reference sequence).

The V and J genes are TRBV4-1 and TRBJ1-3, with D unclear. V gave up 0 bases and J gave up 0 bases, with 12 bases separating them. In germline, CDR1 is MGHRA, CDR2 YSYEKL. The CDR3 runs 17 residues. The CDR3 sequence: CASSQDPGGSSGNTIYF. The CDR3 DNA is TGCGCCAGCAGCCAAGACCCGGGTGGGAGCTCTGGAAACACCATATATTTT.

The chain combines TRBV5-1 with TRBJ1-2, with a possible D match to TRBD1 (5 bases). The CDR3 has 16 amino acids. CDR1 is SGHRS, CDR2 YFSETQ, per germline. V lost 5 bases, J lost 0 bases, and 17 bases lay in between. CDR3 DNA sequence: TGCGCCAGCAGTGATCTACGACAGCCAGCTAACTATGGCTACACCTTC. Encoded protein: CASSDLRQPANYGYTF. The variable domain in full, completed from reference TRBV5-1 and TRBJ1-2, reads KAGVTQTPRYLIKTRGQQVTLSCSPISGHRSVSWYQQTPGQGLQFLFEYFSETQRNKGNFPGRFSGRQFSNSRSEMNVSTLELGDSALYLCASSDLRQPANYGYTFGSGTRLTVV.

The rearrangement uses TRBV9 and TRBJ2-3; the match to TRBD1 covers 10 bases. Looked up from germline, CDR1 is SGDLS and CDR2 is YYNGEE. The CDR3 runs 16 residues. V lost 4 bases and J lost 5; bases outside the gene matches: 10. The CDR3 coding sequence is TGTGCCAGCAGCCCTCAAGACAGGGGGCGATTAGATACGCAGTATTTT. Protein sequence: CASSPQDRGRLDTQYF.

The V and J genes are TRBV30 and TRBJ2-5; 10 bases align to TRBD1. V lost 7 bases to trimming and J lost 5 bases; unmatched junction nucleotides: 10. Germline V gives CDR1 GTSNPN, CDR2 SVGIG (reference sequence). The CDR3 is 14 amino acids. The CDR3 loop is CASGQGGIGETQYF. CDR3 in DNA: TGTGCCTCAGGACAGGGGGGGATCGGTGAGACCCAGTACTTC. The full variable domain, completed using reference TRBV30 and TRBJ2-5, is SQTIHQWPATLVQPVGSPLSLECTVEGTSNPNLYWYRQAAGRGLQLLFYSVGIGQISSEVPQNLSASRPQDRQFILSSKKLLLSDSGFYLCASGQGGIGETQYFGPGTRLLVL.